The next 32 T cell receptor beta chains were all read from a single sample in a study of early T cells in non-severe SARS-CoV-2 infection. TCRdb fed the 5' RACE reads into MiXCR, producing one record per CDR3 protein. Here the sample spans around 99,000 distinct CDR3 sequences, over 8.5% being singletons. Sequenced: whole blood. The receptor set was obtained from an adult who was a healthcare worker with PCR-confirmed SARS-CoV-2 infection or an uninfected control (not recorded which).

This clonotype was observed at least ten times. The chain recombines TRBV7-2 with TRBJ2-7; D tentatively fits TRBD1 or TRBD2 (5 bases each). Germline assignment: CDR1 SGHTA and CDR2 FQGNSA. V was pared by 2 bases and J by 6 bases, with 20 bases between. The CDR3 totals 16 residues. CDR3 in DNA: TGTGCCAGCAGCTTACTATCTGTCAGTCGGGACGGCGAGCAGTACTTC. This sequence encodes CASSLLSVSRDGEQYF.

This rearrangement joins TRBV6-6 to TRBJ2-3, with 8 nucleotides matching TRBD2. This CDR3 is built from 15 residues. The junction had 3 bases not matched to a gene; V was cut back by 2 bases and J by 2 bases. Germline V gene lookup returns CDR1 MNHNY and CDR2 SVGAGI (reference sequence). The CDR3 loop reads CASSYAGGVTDTQYF. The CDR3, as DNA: TGTGCCAGCAGTTACGCGGGAGGAGTCACAGATACGCAGTATTTT.

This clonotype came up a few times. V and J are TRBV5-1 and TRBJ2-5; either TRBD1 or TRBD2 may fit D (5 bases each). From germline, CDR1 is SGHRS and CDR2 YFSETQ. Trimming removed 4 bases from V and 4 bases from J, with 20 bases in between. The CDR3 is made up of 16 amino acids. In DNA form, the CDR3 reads TGCGCCAGCAGCACCCCCTTCGCTGAGGGGCGAGAGACCCAGTACTTC. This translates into CASSTPFAEGRETQYF.

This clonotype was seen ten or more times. CDR3 in DNA: TGTGCCAGCACTACGACAGATACGCAGTATTTT. This gives the protein CASTTTDTQYF. The chain recombines TRBV6-2 or TRBV6-3 with TRBJ2-3, with D uncertain. CDR3 length: 11 amino acids. CDR1 and CDR2 from the germline V gene are MNHEY and SVGEGT. Trimming removed 7 bases from V and 3 bases from J, with 5 bases in between.

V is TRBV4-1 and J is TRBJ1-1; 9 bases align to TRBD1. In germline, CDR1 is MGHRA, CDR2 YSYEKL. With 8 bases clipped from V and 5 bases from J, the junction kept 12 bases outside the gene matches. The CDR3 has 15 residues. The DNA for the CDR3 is TGCGCCAGCCGAGCGACGGGACAGGGTATTACTGAAGCTTTCTTT. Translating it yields CASRATGQGITEAFF.

CDR3 nucleotides: TGTGCCAGCAGCTCATCCCTCAGCGACCCGTCATCAGATACGCAGTATTTT. This gives the protein CASSSSLSDPSSDTQYF. The chain carries TRBV11-2 and TRBJ2-3; no clear D gene. This CDR3 is 17 amino acids long. The V gene's germline CDR1 is SGHAT and CDR2 FQNNGV. The V and J ends lost 4 bases and 4 bases respectively, with 21 bases between them.

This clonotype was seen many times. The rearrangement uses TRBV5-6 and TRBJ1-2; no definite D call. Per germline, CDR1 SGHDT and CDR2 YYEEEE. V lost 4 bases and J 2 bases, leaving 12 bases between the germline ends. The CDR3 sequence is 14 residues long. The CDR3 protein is CASSADNGNYGYTF. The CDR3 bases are TGTGCCAGCAGCGCGGATAATGGGAACTATGGCTACACCTTC.

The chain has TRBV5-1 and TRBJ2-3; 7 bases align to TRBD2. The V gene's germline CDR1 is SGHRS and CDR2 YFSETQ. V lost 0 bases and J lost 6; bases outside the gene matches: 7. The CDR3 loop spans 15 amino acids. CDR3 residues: CASSLVAGVSDTQYF. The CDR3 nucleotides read TGCGCCAGCAGCTTGGTGGCGGGAGTATCGGATACGCAGTATTTT. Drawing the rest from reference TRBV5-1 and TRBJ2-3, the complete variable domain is KAGVTQTPRYLIKTRGQQVTLSCSPISGHRSVSWYQQTPGQGLQFLFEYFSETQRNKGNFPGRFSGRQFSNSRSEMNVSTLELGDSALYLCASSLVAGVSDTQYFGPGTRLTVL.

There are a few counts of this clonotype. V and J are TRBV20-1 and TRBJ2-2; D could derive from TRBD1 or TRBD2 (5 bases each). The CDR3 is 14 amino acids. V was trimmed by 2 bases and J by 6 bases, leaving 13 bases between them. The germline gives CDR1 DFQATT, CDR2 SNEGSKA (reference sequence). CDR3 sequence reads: CSARMGVDAGELFF. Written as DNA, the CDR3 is TGCAGTGCTAGAATGGGGGTAGATGCCGGGGAGCTGTTTTTT.

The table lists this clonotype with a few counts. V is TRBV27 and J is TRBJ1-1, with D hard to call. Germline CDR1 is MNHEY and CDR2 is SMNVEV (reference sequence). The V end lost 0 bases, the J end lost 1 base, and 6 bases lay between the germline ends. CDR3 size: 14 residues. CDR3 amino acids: CASSLSAANTEAFF. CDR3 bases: TGTGCCAGCAGTTTATCGGCAGCGAACACTGAAGCTTTCTTT.

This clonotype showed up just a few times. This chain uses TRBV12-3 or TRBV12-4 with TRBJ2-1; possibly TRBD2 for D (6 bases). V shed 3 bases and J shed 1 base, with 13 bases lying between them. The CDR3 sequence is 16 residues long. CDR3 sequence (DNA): TGTGCCAGCAGTTTGGAGGGGAAGGGATCCTACAATGAGCAGTTCTTC. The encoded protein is CASSLEGKGSYNEQFF.

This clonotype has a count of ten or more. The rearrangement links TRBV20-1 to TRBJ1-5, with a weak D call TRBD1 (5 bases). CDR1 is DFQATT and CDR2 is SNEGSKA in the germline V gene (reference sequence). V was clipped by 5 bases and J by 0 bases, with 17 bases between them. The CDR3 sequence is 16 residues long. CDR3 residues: CSAPIGGQYSNQPQHF. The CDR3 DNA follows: TGCAGTGCTCCCATAGGAGGACAATATAGCAATCAGCCCCAGCATTTT.

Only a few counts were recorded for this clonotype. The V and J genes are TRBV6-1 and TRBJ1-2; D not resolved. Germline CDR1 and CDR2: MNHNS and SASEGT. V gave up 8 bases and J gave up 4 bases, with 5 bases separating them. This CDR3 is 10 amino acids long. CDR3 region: CASASYGYTF. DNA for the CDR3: TGTGCCAGCGCGAGCTATGGCTACACCTTC.

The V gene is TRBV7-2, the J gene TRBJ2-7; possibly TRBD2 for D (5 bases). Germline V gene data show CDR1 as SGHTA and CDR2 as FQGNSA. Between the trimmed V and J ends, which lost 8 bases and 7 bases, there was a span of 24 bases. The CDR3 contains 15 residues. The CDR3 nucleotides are TGTGCCAGCTCCCTCCCAATAGCGCGCGTTGAGGAGCAGTACTTC. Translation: CASSLPIARVEEQYF. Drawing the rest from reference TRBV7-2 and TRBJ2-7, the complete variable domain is GAGVSQSPSNKVTEKGKDVELRCDPISGHTALYWYRQSLGQGLEFLIYFQGNSAPDKSGLPSDRFSAERTGGSVSTLTIQRTQQEDSAVYLCASSLPIARVEEQYFGPGTRLTVT.

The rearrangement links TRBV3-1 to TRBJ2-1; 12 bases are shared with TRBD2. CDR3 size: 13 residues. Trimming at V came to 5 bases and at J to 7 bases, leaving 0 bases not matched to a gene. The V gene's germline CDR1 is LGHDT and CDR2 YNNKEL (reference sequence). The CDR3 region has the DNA TGTGCCAGCAGCGGGACTAGCGGGAATGAGCAGTTCTTC. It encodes CASSGTSGNEQFF.

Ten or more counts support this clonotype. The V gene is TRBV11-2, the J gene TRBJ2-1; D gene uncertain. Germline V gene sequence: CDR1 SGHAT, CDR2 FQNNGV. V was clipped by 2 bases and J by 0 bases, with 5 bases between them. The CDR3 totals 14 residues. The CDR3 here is CASSLQSSYNEQFF. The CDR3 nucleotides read TGTGCCAGCAGCTTACAGAGCTCCTACAATGAGCAGTTCTTC.

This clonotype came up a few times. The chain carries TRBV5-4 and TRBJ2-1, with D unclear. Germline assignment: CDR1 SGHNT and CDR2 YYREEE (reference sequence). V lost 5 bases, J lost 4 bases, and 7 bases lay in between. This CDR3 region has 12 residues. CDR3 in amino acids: CASRDEYNEQFF. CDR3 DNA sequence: TGTGCCAGCAGGGATGAATACAATGAGCAGTTCTTC.

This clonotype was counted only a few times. CDR3 bases: TGTGCCAGCAGTGAATCTGAGAACACTGAAGCTTTCTTT. Translation: CASSESENTEAFF. The J gene is TRBJ1-1, the V gene TRBV6-4; D is uncertain. V was clipped by 3 bases and J by 1 base, with 6 bases between them. The V gene's germline CDR1 is MRHNA and CDR2 SNTAGT. CDR3 length: 13 residues.

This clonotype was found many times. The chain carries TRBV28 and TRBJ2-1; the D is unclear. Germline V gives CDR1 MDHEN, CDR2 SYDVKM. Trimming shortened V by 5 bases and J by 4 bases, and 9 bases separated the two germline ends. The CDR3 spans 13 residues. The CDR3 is CASSPPGYNEQFF. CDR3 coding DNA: TGTGCCAGCAGTCCCCCTGGATACAATGAGCAGTTCTTC.

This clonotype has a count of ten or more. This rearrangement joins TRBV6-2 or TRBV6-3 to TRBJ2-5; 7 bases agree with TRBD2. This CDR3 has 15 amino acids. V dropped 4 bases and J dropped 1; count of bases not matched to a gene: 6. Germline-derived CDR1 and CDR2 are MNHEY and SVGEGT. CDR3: CASSSLLAPQETQYF. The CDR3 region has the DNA TGTGCCAGCAGTTCCTTACTAGCGCCCCAAGAGACCCAGTACTTC.

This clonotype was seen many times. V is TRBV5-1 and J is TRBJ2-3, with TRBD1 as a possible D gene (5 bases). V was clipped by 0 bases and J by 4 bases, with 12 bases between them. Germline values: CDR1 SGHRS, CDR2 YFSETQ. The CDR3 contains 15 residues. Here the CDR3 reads CASSLVGVMSDTQYF. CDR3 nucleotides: TGCGCCAGCAGCTTGGTAGGGGTTATGTCAGATACGCAGTATTTT.

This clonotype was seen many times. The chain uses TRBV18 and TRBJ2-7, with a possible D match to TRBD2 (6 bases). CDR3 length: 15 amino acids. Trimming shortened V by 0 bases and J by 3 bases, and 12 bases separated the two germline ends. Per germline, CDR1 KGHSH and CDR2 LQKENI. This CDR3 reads CASSPPADYFYEQYF. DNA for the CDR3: TGTGCCAGCTCACCACCGGCGGACTACTTCTACGAGCAGTACTTC.

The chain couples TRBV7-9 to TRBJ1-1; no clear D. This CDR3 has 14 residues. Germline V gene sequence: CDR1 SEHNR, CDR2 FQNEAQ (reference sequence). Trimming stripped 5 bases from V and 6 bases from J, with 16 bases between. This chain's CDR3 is CASSRQKRHSEAFF. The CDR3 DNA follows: TGTGCCAGCAGCCGTCAGAAACGACACTCTGAAGCTTTCTTT.

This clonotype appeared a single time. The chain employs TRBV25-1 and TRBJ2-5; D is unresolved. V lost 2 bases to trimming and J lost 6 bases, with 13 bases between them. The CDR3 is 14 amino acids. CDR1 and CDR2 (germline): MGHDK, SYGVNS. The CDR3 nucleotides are TGTGCCAGCAGTGAACTAGGATATCTGAAGACCCAGTACTTC. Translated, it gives CASSELGYLKTQYF.

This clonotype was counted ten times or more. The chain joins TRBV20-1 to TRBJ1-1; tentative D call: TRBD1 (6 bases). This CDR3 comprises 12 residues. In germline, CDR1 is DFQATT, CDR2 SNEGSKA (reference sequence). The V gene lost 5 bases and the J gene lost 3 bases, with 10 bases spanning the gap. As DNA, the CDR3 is TGCAGTGCTGGGAGGGGGGACACTGAAGCTTTCTTT. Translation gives CSAGRGDTEAFF.

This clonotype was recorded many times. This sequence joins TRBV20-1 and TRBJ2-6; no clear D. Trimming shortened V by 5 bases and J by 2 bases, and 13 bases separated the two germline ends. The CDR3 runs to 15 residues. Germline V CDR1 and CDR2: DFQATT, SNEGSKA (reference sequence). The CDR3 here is CSAGDVLTGANVLTF. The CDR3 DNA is TGCAGTGCTGGGGATGTCCTTACTGGGGCCAACGTCCTGACTTTC.

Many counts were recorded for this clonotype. CDR3 sequence (DNA): TGTGCCACCAGCAGAGATGGGGCCAGGGGGTATACCGGGGAGCTGTTTTTT. Protein: CATSRDGARGYTGELFF. The J gene is TRBJ2-2, the V gene TRBV15; 7 bases map to TRBD1. Per germline, CDR1 LNHNV and CDR2 YYDKDF (reference sequence). CDR3 size: 17 residues. Germline trimming cut 0 bases from V and 5 bases from J; bases unmatched to any gene: 9.

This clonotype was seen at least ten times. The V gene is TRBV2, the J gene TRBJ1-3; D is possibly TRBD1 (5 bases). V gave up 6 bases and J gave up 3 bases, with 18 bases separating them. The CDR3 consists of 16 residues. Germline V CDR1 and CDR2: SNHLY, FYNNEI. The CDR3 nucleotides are TGTGCCAGCAGCGCCCTTTTGGGGACTGGTGGAAACACCATATATTTT. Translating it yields CASSALLGTGGNTIYF.

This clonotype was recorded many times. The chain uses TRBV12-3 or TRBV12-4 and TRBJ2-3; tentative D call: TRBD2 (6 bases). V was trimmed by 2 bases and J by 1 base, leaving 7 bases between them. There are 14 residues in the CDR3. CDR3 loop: CASSLPSGTDTQYF. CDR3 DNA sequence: TGTGCCAGCAGTTTACCTAGCGGCACAGATACGCAGTATTTT.

In nucleotides, the CDR3 is TGTGCCAGCAGTACCCTCAGGGGGCGCGGTACTAAGACCCAGTACTTC. The encoded protein is CASSTLRGRGTKTQYF. V usage is TRBV28 and J usage is TRBJ2-5; TRBD1 aligns across 8 bases. The CDR3 has 16 residues. V gave up 5 bases and J gave up 6 bases; unmatched junction bases: 14. Germline CDR1 is MDHEN and CDR2 is SYDVKM.

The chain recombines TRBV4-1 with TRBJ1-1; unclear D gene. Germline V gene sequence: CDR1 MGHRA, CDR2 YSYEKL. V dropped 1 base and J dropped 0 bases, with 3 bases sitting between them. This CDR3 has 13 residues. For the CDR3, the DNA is TGCGCCAGCAGCCAAGCCGTGAACACTGAAGCTTTCTTT. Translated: CASSQAVNTEAFF.

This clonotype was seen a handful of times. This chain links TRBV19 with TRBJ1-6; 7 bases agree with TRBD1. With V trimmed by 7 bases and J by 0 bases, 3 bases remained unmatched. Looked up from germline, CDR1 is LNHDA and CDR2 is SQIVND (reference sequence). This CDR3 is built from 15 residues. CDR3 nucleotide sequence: TGTGCCAGTACGGACAGGAGCTCCTATAATTCACCCCTCCACTTT. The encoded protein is CASTDRSSYNSPLHF. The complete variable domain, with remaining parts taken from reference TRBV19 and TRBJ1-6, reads DGGITQSPKYLFRKEGQNVTLSCEQNLNHDAMYWYRQDPGQGLRLIYYSQIVNDFQKGDIAEGYSVSREKKESFPLTVTSAQKNPTAFYLCASTDRSSYNSPLHFGNGTRLTVT.